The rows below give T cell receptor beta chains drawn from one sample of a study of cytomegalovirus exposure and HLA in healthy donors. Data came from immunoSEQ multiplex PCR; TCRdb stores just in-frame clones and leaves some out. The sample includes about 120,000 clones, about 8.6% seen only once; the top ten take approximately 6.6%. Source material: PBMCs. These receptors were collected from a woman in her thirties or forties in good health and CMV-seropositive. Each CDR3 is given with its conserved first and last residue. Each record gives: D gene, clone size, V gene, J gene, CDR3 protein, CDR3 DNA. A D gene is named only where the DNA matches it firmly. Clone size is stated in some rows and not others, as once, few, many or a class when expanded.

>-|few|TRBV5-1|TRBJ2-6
CASSMDGGPGANVLTF
TGCGCCAGCAGTATGGACGGAGGCCCTGGGGCCAACGTCCTGACTTTC
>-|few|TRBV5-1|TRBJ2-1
CASSLAIRADGDEQFF
TGCGCCAGCAGCTTGGCCATCAGGGCCGACGGCGATGAGCAGTTCTTC
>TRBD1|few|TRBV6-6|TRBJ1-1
CASSSDRGQRNTEAFF
TGTGCCAGCAGTTCCGACCGGGGACAGCGGAACACTGAAGCTTTCTTT
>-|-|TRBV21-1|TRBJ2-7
CASAPKGGTSSYEQYF
TGTGCCAGCGCGCCCAAAGGAGGGACCTCATCCTACGAGCAGTACTTC
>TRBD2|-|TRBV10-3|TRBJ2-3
CAMRSGRSTDTQYF
TGTGCCATGAGAAGCGGGAGAAGCACAGATACGCAGTATTTT
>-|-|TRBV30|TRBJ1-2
CAWTETGQSGKGYTF
TGTGCCTGGACCGAAACAGGGCAATCGGGGAAGGGCTACACCTTC
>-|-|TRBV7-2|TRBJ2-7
CASSLMGGAGYEQYF
TGTGCCAGCAGCTTAATGGGGGGGGCAGGGTACGAGCAGTACTTC
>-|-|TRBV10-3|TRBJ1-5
CATALERTQPQHF
TGTGCCACCGCCCTCGAGAGAACTCAGCCCCAGCATTTT
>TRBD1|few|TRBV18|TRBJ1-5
CASSGQGGSNQPQHF
TGTGCCAGCTCTGGACAGGGGGGAAGCAATCAGCCCCAGCATTTT
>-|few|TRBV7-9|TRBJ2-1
CASSLGDFEQFF
TGTGCCAGCAGCTTGGGGGACTTTGAGCAGTTCTTC
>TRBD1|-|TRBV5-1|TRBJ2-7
CASSLRQGRGEQYF
TGCGCCAGCAGCTTGAGACAGGGAAGGGGCGAGCAGTACTTC
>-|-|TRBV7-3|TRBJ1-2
CASSLDSSNYGYTF
TGTGCCAGCAGCTTAGACAGTTCCAACTATGGCTACACCTTC
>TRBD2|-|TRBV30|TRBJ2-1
CAWSESSGFSYNEQFF
TGTGCCTGGAGCGAATCTAGCGGGTTCTCCTACAATGAGCAGTTCTTC
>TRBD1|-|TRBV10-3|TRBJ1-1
CAITQGDSTEAFF
TGTGCCATCACCCAGGGGGACAGCACTGAAGCTTTCTTT
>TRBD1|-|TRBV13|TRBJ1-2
CASSPVTGGDGYTF
TGTGCCAGCAGCCCGGTGACAGGGGGCGATGGCTACACCTTC
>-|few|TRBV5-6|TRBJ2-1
CASSLVDSYNEQFF
TGTGCCAGCAGCTTGGTGGACAGCTACAATGAGCAGTTCTTC
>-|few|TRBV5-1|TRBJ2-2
CASSLEWLANTGELFF
TGCGCCAGCAGCTTGGAGTGGCTCGCGAACACCGGGGAGCTGTTTTTT
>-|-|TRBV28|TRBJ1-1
CASSLEVWSEAFF
TGTGCCAGCAGTTTAGAGGTTTGGTCTGAAGCTTTCTTT
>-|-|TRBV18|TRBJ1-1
CASSPPSGQGNTEAFF
TGTGCCAGCTCACCACCATCTGGTCAGGGAAATACTGAAGCTTTCTTT
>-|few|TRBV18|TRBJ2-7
CASSIVGANEQYF
TGTGCCAGCTCCATAGTGGGGGCGAACGAGCAGTACTTC
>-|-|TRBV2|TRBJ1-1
CASSESAGLNTEAFF
TGTGCCAGCAGTGAATCTGCAGGGCTGAACACTGAAGCTTTCTTT
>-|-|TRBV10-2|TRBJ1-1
CASASGNTEAFF
TGCGCCAGTGCCAGCGGGAACACTGAAGCTTTCTTT
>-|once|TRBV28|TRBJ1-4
CASSLEPMTGFNEKLFF
TGTGCCAGCAGTTTGGAGCCCATGACAGGATTTAATGAAAAACTGTTTTTT
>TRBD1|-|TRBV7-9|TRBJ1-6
CASSYRGQRSGSPLHF
TGTGCCAGCAGCTACCGGGGACAGCGGTCGGGGTCACCCCTCCACTTT
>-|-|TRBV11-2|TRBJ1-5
CASSPRFGLPNQPQHF
TGTGCCAGCAGCCCAAGGTTTGGACTTCCCAATCAGCCCCAGCATTTT
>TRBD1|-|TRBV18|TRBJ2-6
CASSPKTGVGANVLTF
TGTGCCAGCTCACCAAAAACAGGGGTGGGGGCCAACGTCCTGACTTTC
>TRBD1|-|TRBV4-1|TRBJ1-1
CASSQVGTGRGAFF
TGCGCCAGCAGCCAAGTGGGGACAGGTCGGGGAGCTTTCTTT
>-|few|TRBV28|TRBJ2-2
CASNLGGTGTGELFF
TGTGCCAGCAACCTGGGGGGTACGGGCACCGGGGAGCTGTTTTTT
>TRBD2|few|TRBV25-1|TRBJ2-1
CASSGTSGQYNEQFF
TGTGCCAGCAGTGGCACTAGCGGGCAGTACAATGAGCAGTTCTTC
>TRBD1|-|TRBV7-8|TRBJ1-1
CASSAQGSGTEAFF
TGTGCCAGCAGCGCACAGGGGAGTGGCACTGAAGCTTTCTTT
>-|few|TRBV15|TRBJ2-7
CATSKGPKNEQYF
TGTGCCACCAGCAAGGGGCCAAAAAACGAGCAGTACTTC